These 14 T cell receptor beta chains originate from one sample sequenced in a study of tumor-infiltrating lymphocytes in primary liver carcinoma. RNA was extracted from whole blood without cell sorting, alongside germline DNA. cDNA specific to TCR beta was made from 500 ng of total RNA, with a constant-region primer employed for priming. For TCR beta, libraries were produced by three nested multiplex PCR rounds using slightly modified ARM-PCR. The first two PCR rounds, approximately 10 cycles each, used TRBV1-TRBV30 forward primers and a C-beta reverse primer. Each CDR3 protein gets one entry after TCRdb re-called the multiplex PCR reads with MiXCR. This sample has 320,000 or so distinct CDR3 sequences, with around three fifths found just once. Specimen: peripheral blood. All receptors come from a man aged 35 to 55 with primary liver carcinoma and hepatitis B virus infection.

Comment on this clonotype: A read error may account for a junction end that differs from germline. The chain uses TRBV29-1 and TRBJ1-1, with D uncertain. Germline V gene lookup returns CDR1 SQVTM and CDR2 ANQGSEA. This CDR3 has 11 residues. The CDR3 DNA reads TGTAGCGTTATCGAGAACACTAAAGCTTTCTTT. This encodes CSVIENTKAFF.

This clonotype appeared once. This may come from a read error, since a much larger clone is one base off. J is TRBJ2-7 and V is TRBV4-1, with D perhaps assigned TRBD1 or TRBD2 (5 bases each). Per germline, CDR1 MGHRA and CDR2 YSYEKL. CDR3 length: 17 amino acids. CDR3 nucleotide sequence: TGCGCCAGCAGCCAGAAACCGGGACCCGGAGACCTTTACGAGAAGTACTTC. This encodes CASSQKPGPGDLYEKYF.

This clonotype was counted only a few times. The gene calls are TRBV5-1 and TRBJ2-3, with TRBD2 matching over 7 bases. This CDR3 contains 14 residues. V was clipped by 4 bases and J by 3 bases; unmatched bases: 5. Looked up from germline, CDR1 is SGHRS and CDR2 is YFSETQ. The CDR3 reads CASSPGLETDTQYF. In DNA, the CDR3 is TGCGCCAGCAGCCCTGGACTAGAAACAGATACGCAGTATTTT.

At least ten counts were recorded for this clonotype. The chain is built from TRBV10-3 and TRBJ2-5; 13 nucleotides agree with TRBD2. The junction had 7 bases not matched to a gene; V was cut back by 6 bases and J by 0 bases. The CDR3 runs to 17 residues. Looked up from germline, CDR1 is ENHRY and CDR2 is SYGVKD. DNA of the CDR3: TGTGCCATCAGCGCGGGGACTAGCGGGAAGTACCAAGAGACCCAGTACTTC. Amino acids: CAISAGTSGKYQETQYF.

With regard to this clonotype: A much larger clone lies a single base off, so this may be a read error. This is likely a read error, given that the CDR3 carries no conserved phenylalanine or tryptophan at its end. This rearrangement joins TRBV29-1 to TRBJ2-6; no clear D. V lost 6 bases and J 0 bases, leaving 9 bases between the germline ends. There are 14 residues in the CDR3. Germline V gene data show CDR1 as SQVTM and CDR2 as ANQGSEA. The CDR3 DNA is TGCAGCGTGCGATCAACCTCTGGGGCCAACGTCCTGACTTTA. It is translated as CSVRSTSGANVLTL.

This chain links TRBV6-5 with TRBJ1-2, with 7 bases aligning to TRBD1. The CDR3 length is 16 residues. Germline CDR1 and CDR2: MNHEY and SVGAGI. V trimming: 7 bases; J trimming: 4 bases; junction bases outside the gene matches: 15. CDR3 loop: CASNSNTGVWSYGYTF. The CDR3 DNA follows: TGTGCCAGCAATTCTAATACAGGGGTTTGGAGCTATGGCTACACCTTC.

This clonotype was seen only once. Since a much larger clone is just one base distant, this may be a read error. This sequence joins TRBV6-2 or TRBV6-3 and TRBJ2-2, with 11 bases fitting TRBD1. V was pared by 6 bases and J by 3 bases, with 6 bases of the junction left unmatched. Germline V CDR1 and CDR2: MNHEY, SVGEGT. CDR3 size: 16 residues. DNA of the CDR3: TGTGCCAGCAGAGTCTGGACAGGGGGCGACACCGGGGAGCTGTTTTTT. It is translated as CASRVWTGGDTGELFF.

The J gene is TRBJ2-3, the V gene TRBV6-1; D may be TRBD2 (6 bases). CDR3 length: 15 residues. Trimming took 5 bases from V and 2 from J, leaving 14 bases between them. Per the germline V gene, CDR1 is MNHNS and CDR2 is SASEGT. The CDR3 DNA reads TGTGCCAGCAGTAAAAGTGGGAGGCCCACAGATACGCAGTATTTT. Translation gives CASSKSGRPTDTQYF.

Regarding this clonotype: This may stem from a read error, because a much larger clone lies one nucleotide away. V gene TRBV4-3 combines with J gene TRBJ1-4; tentative D call: TRBD1 (5 bases). The CDR3 totals 16 residues. CDR1 and CDR2 from the germline V gene are LGHNA and YSLEER. The chain's CDR3 is CTSSQDRAGLNEKLFF. The CDR3 region has the DNA TGCACCAGCAGCCAAGATCGGGCAGGGCTTAATGAAAAACTGTTTTTT.

A note on this clonotype: This may be a read error: a much more frequent sequence differs by one nucleotide. Because the CDR3 is missing its conserved closing phenylalanine or tryptophan, this is likely a read error. The chain is built from TRBV12-3 or TRBV12-4 and TRBJ2-1; D not resolved. The V gene lost 7 bases and the J gene lost 1 base, with 23 bases spanning the gap. The CDR3 runs 18 residues. For the CDR3, the DNA is TGTGCCAGCATTGGCTTACGGACGGCCTCCACTTCCTACAATGAGCAGTTCTTA. Translating it yields CASIGLRTASTSYNEQFL.

Notes on this clonotype: A much larger clone differs from this one at a single base, so this may be a read error. This chain connects TRBV4-2 to TRBJ2-7; 7 nucleotides line up with TRBD1. The CDR3 consists of 16 residues. From germline, CDR1 is LGHNA and CDR2 YNFKEQ. CDR3 nucleotides: TGCGCCAGCACCCAAGAGGGGGCCAGTAGCTCCTACGAGCAGTACTTC. This codes for CASTQEGASSSYEQYF.

Points on this clonotype: A much more abundant neighbour one base away suggests this may be a read error. The chain joins TRBV29-1 to TRBJ2-1; D unclear. The CDR3 is 10 amino acids. V lost 7 bases and J lost 10, with 11 bases in between. The germline V gene has CDR1 SQVTM and CDR2 ANQGSEA. CDR3 sequence: CSAKVGEQFF. The DNA for the CDR3 is TGCAGCGCGAAGGTTGGAGAGCAGTTCTTC.

Comments on this clonotype: An end of the junction does not agree with germline; a read error may underlie this. The CDR3 spells CVSRGTGGNEQYF. The CDR3 region has the DNA TGTGTCAGCAGAGGGACAGGGGGTAACGAGCAGTACTTC. The chain carries TRBV6-2 or TRBV6-3 and TRBJ2-7, with 11 bases identical to TRBD1. Looked up from germline, CDR1 is MNHEY and CDR2 is SVGEGT. This CDR3 is built from 13 residues.

About this clonotype itself: A much larger clonotype is one base distant, so this may be a read error. This sequence joins TRBV10-3 and TRBJ2-7; 8 bases fit TRBD2. Germline V CDR1 and CDR2: ENHRY, SYGVKD. The CDR3 runs to 14 residues. The trim removed 2 bases at V and 3 bases at J, leaving 3 bases unmatched. The CDR3 DNA is TGTGCCATCAGTGAGACGGGAGGGGGCTACGAGCAGTACTTC. The encoded protein is CAISETGGGYEQYF.